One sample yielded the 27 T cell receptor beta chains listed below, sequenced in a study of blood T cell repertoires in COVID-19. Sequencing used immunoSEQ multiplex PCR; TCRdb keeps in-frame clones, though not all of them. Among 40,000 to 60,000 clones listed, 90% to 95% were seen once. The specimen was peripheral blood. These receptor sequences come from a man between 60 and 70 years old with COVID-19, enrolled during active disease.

The CDR3 region has the DNA TGTGCCAGCAGCTTTCCCCGGAGTGGCGAGCAGTACTTC. Its protein is CASSFPRSGEQYF. The V gene is TRBV11-2, the J gene TRBJ2-7; D ambiguous. Per the germline V gene, CDR1 is SGHAT and CDR2 is FQNNGV. Trimming took off 3 bases at V and 6 bases at J, with 12 bases between the two ends. The CDR3 has 13 residues.

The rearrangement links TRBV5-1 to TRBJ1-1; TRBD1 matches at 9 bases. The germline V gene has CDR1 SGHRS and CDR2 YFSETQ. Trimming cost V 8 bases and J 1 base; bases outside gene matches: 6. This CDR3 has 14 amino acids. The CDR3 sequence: CASERTGENTEAFF. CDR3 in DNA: TGCGCCAGTGAAAGGACAGGGGAGAACACTGAAGCTTTCTTT.

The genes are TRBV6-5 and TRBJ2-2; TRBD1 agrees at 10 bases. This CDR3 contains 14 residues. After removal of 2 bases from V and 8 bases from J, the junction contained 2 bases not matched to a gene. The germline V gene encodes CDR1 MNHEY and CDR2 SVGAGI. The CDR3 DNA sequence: TGTGCCAGCAGTTACGACAGGGGGCGGGGGGAGCTGTTTTTT. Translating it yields CASSYDRGRGELFF.

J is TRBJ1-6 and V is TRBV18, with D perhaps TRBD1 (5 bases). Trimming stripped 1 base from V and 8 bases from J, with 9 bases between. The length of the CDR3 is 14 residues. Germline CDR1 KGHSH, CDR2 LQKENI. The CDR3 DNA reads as TGTGCCAGCTCACCACTAGGGGATGATTCACCCCTCCACTTT. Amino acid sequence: CASSPLGDDSPLHF.

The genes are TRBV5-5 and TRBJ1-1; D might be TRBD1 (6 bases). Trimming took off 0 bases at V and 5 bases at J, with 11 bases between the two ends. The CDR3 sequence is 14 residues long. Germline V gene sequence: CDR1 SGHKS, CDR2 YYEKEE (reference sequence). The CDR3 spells CASSLEQGSTEAFF. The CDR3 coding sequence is TGTGCCAGCAGCTTGGAACAGGGAAGTACTGAAGCTTTCTTT. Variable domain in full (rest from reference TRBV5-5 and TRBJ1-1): DAGVTQSPTHLIKTRGQQVTLRCSPISGHKSVSWYQQVLGQGPQFIFQYYEKEERGRGNFPDRFSARQFPNYSSELNVNALLLGDSALYLCASSLEQGSTEAFFGQGTRLTVV.

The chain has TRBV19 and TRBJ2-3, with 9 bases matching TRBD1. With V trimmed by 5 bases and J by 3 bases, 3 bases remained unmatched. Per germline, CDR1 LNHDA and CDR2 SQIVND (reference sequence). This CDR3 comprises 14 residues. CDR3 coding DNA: TGTGCCAGTAGTCGGACAGGGGTGACAGATACGCAGTATTTT. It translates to CASSRTGVTDTQYF.

As DNA, the CDR3 is TGTGCCAGCAGCCAAGATCAGGGGAACTATGGCTACACCTTC. Translation gives CASSQDQGNYGYTF. V gene TRBV3-1 (or the pseudogene TRBV3-2) combines with J gene TRBJ1-2, with a weak D call TRBD1 (6 bases). V was shortened by 0 bases and J by 2 bases, with 7 bases between the two germline ends. The CDR3 totals 14 residues. Germline CDR1 reads LGHDT; CDR2 reads YNNKEL (reference sequence).

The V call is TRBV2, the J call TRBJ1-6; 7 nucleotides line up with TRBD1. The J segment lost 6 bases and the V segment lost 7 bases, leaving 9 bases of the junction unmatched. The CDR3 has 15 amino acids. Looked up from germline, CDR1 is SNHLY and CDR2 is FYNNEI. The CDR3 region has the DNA TGTGCCAGCACCCCGGGACAGAGACTTAATTCACCCCTCCACTTT. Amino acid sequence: CASTPGQRLNSPLHF.

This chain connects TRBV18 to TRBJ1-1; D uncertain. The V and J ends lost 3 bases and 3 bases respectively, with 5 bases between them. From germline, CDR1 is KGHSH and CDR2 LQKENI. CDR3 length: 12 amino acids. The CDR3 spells CASSPKYTEAFF. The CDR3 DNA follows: TGTGCCAGCTCACCCAAATACACTGAAGCTTTCTTT.

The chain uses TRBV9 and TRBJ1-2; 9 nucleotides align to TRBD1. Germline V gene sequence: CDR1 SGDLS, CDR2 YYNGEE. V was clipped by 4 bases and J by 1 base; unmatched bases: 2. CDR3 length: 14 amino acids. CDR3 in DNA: TGTGCCAGCAGCTGGACAGGGGATAACTATGGCTACACCTTC. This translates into CASSWTGDNYGYTF.

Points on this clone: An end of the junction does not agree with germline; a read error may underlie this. The CDR3 DNA reads TGTGCTAGCAGCCCAGGGACTAGCGGATCAGATACGCAGTATTTT. This encodes CASSPGTSGSDTQYF. The rearrangement uses TRBV7-7 and TRBJ2-3, with 11 bases lining up with TRBD2. Germline CDR1 SSHAT, CDR2 FNYEAQ (reference sequence). CDR3 size: 15 residues.

The CDR3 DNA follows: TGTGCCAGCAGCTTGAGAGGGGGGGCTCTGGACTATGGCTACACCTTC. It codes for CASSLRGGALDYGYTF. The V call is TRBV5-5, the J call TRBJ1-2; TRBD1 is a possible D gene (6 bases). The CDR3 is made up of 16 amino acids. V was pared by 1 base and J by 3 bases, with 16 bases between. In germline, CDR1 is SGHKS, CDR2 YYEKEE (reference sequence).

CDR3 nucleotide sequence: TGTGCCAGCAGTGAAGGGGGGACAGGATATCAGCCCCAGCATTTT. This translates into CASSEGGTGYQPQHF. V usage is TRBV2 and J usage is TRBJ1-5; 8 bases are shared with TRBD1. This CDR3 is 15 amino acids long. From germline, CDR1 is SNHLY and CDR2 FYNNEI. V was clipped by 1 base and J by 5 bases; unmatched bases: 4.

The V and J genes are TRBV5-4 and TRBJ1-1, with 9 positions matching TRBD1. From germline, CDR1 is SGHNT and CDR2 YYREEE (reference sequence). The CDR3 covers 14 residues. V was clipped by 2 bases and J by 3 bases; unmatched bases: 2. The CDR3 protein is CASSFDRGYTEAFF. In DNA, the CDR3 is TGTGCCAGCAGCTTCGACAGGGGGTACACTGAAGCTTTCTTT.

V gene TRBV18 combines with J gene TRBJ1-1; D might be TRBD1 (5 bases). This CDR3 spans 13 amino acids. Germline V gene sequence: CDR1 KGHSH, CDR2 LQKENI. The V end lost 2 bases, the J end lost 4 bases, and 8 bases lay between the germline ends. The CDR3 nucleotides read TGTGCCAGCTCACCAGGCACAGGCACTGAAGCTTTCTTT. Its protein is CASSPGTGTEAFF.

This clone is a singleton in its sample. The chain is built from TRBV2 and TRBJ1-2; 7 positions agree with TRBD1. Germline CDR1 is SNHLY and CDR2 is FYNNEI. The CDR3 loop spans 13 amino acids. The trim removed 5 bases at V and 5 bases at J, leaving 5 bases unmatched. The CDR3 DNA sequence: TGTGCCAGCAGTCAGGGACAGACATATGGCTACACCTTC. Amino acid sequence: CASSQGQTYGYTF.

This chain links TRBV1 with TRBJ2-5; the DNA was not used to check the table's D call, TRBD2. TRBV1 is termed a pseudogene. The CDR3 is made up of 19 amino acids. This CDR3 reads CTSSSRGRPDSPRQETQYF. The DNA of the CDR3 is TGCACCAGCAGCTCTCGAGGGCGCCCGGACTCCCCGAGGCAAGAGACCCAGTACTTC.

DNA of the CDR3: TGTGCCAGCAGCTTCTCTCCGACAGGATCTAATTCACCCCTCCACTTT. Residues: CASSFSPTGSNSPLHF. J is TRBJ1-6 and V is TRBV7-2; D possibly corresponds to TRBD1 (6 bases). This CDR3 is built from 16 residues. The V end lost 3 bases, the J end lost 6 bases, and 15 bases lay between the germline ends. The germline V gene encodes CDR1 SGHTA and CDR2 FQGNSA.

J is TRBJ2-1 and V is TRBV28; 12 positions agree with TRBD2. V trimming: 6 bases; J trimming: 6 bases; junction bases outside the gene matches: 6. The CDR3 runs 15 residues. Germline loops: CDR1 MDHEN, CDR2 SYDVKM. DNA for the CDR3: TGTGCCAGCAGCCTAGCGGGAGGGCCCCGCAATGAGCAGTTCTTC. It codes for CASSLAGGPRNEQFF.

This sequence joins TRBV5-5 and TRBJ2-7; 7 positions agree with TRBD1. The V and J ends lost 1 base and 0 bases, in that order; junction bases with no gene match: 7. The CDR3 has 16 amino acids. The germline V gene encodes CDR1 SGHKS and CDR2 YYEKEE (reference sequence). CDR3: CASSLSTGVGSYEQYF. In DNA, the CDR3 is TGTGCCAGCAGCTTGTCCACAGGGGTGGGCTCCTACGAGCAGTACTTC.

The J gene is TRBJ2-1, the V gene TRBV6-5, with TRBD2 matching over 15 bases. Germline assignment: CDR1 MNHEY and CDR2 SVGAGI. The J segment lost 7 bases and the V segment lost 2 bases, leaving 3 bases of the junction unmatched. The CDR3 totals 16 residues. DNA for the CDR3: TGTGCCAGCAGTTACGGACTAGCGGGGGGGCTTAATGAGCAGTTCTTC. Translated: CASSYGLAGGLNEQFF.

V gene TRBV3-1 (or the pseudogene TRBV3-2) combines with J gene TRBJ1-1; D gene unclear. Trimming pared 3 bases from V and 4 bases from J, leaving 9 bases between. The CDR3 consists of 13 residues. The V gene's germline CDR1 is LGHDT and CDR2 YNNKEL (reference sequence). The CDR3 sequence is CASSHDVSTEAFF. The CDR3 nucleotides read TGTGCCAGCAGCCACGATGTGAGCACTGAAGCTTTCTTT.

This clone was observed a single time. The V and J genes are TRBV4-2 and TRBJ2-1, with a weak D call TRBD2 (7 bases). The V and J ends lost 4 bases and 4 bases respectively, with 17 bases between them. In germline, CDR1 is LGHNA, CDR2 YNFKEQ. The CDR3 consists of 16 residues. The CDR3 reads CASSLHGGPTYNEQFF. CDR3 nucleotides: TGTGCCAGCAGCCTTCACGGGGGGCCGACTTACAATGAGCAGTTCTTC.

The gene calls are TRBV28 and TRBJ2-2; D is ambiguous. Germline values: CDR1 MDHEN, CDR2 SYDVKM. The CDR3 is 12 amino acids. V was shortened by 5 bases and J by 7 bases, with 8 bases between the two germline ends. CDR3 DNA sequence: TGTGCCAGCAGTCAGTTTGGCGGGGAGCTGTTTTTT. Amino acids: CASSQFGGELFF.

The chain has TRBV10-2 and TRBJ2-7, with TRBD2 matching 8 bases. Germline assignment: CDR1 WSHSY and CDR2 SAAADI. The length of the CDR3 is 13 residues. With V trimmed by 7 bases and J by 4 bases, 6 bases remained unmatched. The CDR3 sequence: CASTRSGSYEQYF. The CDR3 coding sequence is TGCGCCAGCACCCGAAGCGGGAGTTACGAGCAGTACTTC.

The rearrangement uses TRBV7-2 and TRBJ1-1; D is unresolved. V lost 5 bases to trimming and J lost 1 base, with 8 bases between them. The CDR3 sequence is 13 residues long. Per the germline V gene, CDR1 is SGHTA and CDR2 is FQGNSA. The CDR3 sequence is CASSRRQNTEAFF. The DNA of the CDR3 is TGTGCCAGCAGCCGCAGACAGAACACTGAAGCTTTCTTT.

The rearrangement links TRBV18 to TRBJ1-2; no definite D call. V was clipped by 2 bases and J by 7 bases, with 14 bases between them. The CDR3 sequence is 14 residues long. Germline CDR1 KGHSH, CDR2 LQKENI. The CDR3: CASSPARGSRGYTF. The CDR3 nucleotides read TGTGCCAGCTCACCAGCCCGGGGAAGTCGTGGCTACACCTTC.